These T cell receptor beta chains were read from a single sample in a study of T cell repertoires in cytomegalovirus infection. TCRdb re-called the reads through MiXCR, storing one row per CDR3 protein. The repertoire holds approximately 1,000,000 distinct CDR3 sequences, with about 33% as singletons. These receptors' antigens are unknown. The specimen was cultured CD8+ T cells from PBMCs, collected from culture after CMV antigen stimulation. All receptors come from a human donor in good health (CMV status not recorded). Some clones in this sample may be carry-over from other donors' samples. The CDR3 runs from the conserved cysteine through the conserved F or W. Fields, in order: V gene, CDR3 length, J gene, CDR3 protein.

>TRBV7-8|11|TRBJ2-7
CASSLGRDRIF
>TRBV7-4|14|TRBJ2-2
CASTGQGSTGELFF
>TRBV24-1|18|TRBJ2-6
CATSALGTGQAGANVLTF
>TRBV20-1|15|TRBJ2-2
CSALGLADNTGELFF
>TRBV10-3|13|TRBJ1-1
CAHRGEGLGEAFF
>TRBV6-1|15|TRBJ2-5
CASSHPGQGFVTQYF
>TRBV7-6|18|TRBJ2-3
CASSLTIGGRLDTDTQYF
>TRBV27|17|TRBJ1-2
CASSSRDRGSTGYGYTF
>TRBV28|14|TRBJ2-7
CASSARGETYEQYF
>TRBV4-3|15|TRBJ2-3
CASSLKSRGTDTQYF
>TRBV4-1|15|TRBJ1-5
CASSQEEGGPDPQHF
>TRBV6-2/TRBV6-3|16|TRBJ2-1
CASRSPGTGLYNEQFF
>TRBV12-3/TRBV12-4|16|TRBJ2-2
CASSFVREMNTGELFF
>TRBV10-3|17|TRBJ2-2
CAISESRVNWNTGELFF
>TRBV14|16|TRBJ2-2
CASTHGQTLNTGELFF
>TRBV7-6|16|TRBJ1-4
CASSLDPPGSGEKLFF
>TRBV12-3/TRBV12-4|14|TRBJ2-5
CASRVNRGSETQYF
>TRBV4-1|16|TRBJ1-2
CASSPTDSHINYGYTF
>TRBV27|17|TRBJ1-2
CASSPPGGVQANYGYTF
>TRBV12-3/TRBV12-4|15|TRBJ1-1
CASSEAVQGDTEAFF
>TRBV13|12|TRBJ2-1
CASSPTDTEQFF
>TRBV27|15|TRBJ2-1
CASSFSGGAYNEQFF
>TRBV7-9|13|TRBJ1-4
CATSGGTNEKLFF
>TRBV5-4|15|TRBJ2-1
CASSLAAGVMNEQFF
>TRBV2|15|TRBJ2-7
CASSPIGGGNDEQYF
>TRBV6-5|15|TRBJ2-7
CASREVGRASGEQYF
>TRBV6-5|14|TRBJ1-3
CASGGTGGGNTIYF
>TRBV11-2|17|TRBJ2-5
CASSLTRTGVSQETQYF
>TRBV2|14|TRBJ2-7
CASRLSGGFSEQYF
>TRBV7-2|14|TRBJ1-4
CASSGRGFNEKLFF
>TRBV6-6|15|TRBJ1-1
CASSYSKSAAAEAFF
>TRBV10-3|13|TRBJ1-6
CAISDVRSSPLHF
>TRBV2|15|TRBJ1-6
CASKGQSSYNSPLHF
>TRBV27|17|TRBJ1-5
CASSLSGTDYSNQPQHF
>TRBV6-2/TRBV6-3|17|TRBJ1-2
CASSYLGQTLSNYGYTF
>TRBV7-2|15|TRBJ2-3
CASSLKGAPGGTQYF
>TRBV12-3/TRBV12-4|14|TRBJ1-2
CASKGPGTVYGYTF
>TRBV29-1|16|TRBJ1-2
CSVEDPGQGLRYGYTF
>TRBV15|15|TRBJ2-7
CATSRSGQSSYEQYF
>TRBV28|18|TRBJ1-5
CASSILTGDTYSNQPQHF
>TRBV11-1|16|TRBJ1-1
CASSLLARNPADEAFF
>TRBV25-1|10|TRBJ2-5
CASSGETQYF
>TRBV19|17|TRBJ1-2
CASSTLTRDREAYGYTF
>TRBV6-5|18|TRBJ2-2
CASSYTLLSGGVTGELFF
>TRBV7-6|13|TRBJ2-7
CASSAGQHYEQYF
>TRBV19|14|TRBJ2-1
CASIPGTGDNEQFF
>TRBV15|11|TRBJ1-2
CATSMGYGYTF
>TRBV25-1|16|TRBJ2-3
CASSEGQGAFTDTQYF
>TRBV12-3/TRBV12-4|12|TRBJ1-6
CANRPANSPLHF
>TRBV19|14|TRBJ1-1
CASSIAVGSTEAFF
>TRBV20-1|16|TRBJ2-6
CSASRGLPSGANVLTF
>TRBV5-1|17|TRBJ1-1
CASSLGTGAGTNTEAFF
>TRBV4-3|15|TRBJ1-1
CASSQDRRGWTEAFF
>TRBV19|13|TRBJ2-7
CASSMGLFYEQYF
>TRBV4-1|15|TRBJ1-6
CASSKVGDHYSPLHF